This TCR beta chain was recorded in a study of CD8 T cells in ankylosing spondylitis. TCRdb itself ran the 5' RACE reads through MiXCR, one entry per CDR3 protein. This table holds some 220,000 distinct CDR3 sequences, roughly a tenth found once. V was shortened by 0 bases and J by 6 bases, with 11 bases between the two germline ends. CDR3 size: 14 residues. Germline-derived CDR1 and CDR2 are MNHEY and SVGAGI. This clonotype was detected many times. The sample consisted of blood, either unsorted or a sorted T cell fraction (not recorded which). The chain recombines TRBV6-5 with TRBJ1-2, with no clear D. The TCR sequence derives from a male donor with ankylosing spondylitis or in good health (not recorded which). CDR3 DNA: TGTGCCAGCAGTTACTCGGCAGGCTCCGATGGCTACACCTTC. It yields the protein CASSYSAGSDGYTF.